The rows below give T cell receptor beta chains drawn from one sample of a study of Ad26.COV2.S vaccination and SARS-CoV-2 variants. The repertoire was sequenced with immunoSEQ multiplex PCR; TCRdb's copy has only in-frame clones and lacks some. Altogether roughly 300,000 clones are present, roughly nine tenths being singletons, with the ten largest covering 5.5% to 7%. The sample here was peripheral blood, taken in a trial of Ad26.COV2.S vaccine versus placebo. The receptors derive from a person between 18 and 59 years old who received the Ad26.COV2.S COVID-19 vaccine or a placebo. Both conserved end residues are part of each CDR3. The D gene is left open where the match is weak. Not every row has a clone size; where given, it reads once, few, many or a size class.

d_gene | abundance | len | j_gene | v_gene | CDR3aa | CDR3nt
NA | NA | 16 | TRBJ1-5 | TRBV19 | CASSMALGVSNQPQHF | TGTGCCAGTAGTATGGCTCTGGGGGTTAGCAATCAGCCCCAGCATTTT
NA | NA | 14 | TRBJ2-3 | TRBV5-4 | CASSPGTRADTQYF | TGTGCCAGCAGCCCTGGGACGCGTGCAGATACGCAGTATTTT
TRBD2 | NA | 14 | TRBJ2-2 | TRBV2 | CASPSGRGTGELFF | TGTGCCAGCCCTAGCGGGAGGGGGACCGGGGAGCTGTTTTTT
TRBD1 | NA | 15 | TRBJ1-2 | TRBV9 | CASQTQTGRNYGYTF | TGTGCCAGCCAAACACAGACAGGGCGGAACTATGGCTACACCTTC
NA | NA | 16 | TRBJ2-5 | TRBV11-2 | CASSLDNWGLKETQYF | TGTGCCAGCAGCTTAGACAACTGGGGGCTTAAAGAGACCCAGTACTTC
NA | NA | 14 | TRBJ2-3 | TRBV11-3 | CASSSLGGADTQYF | TGTGCCAGCAGCTCCCTAGGGGGGGCAGATACGCAGTATTTT
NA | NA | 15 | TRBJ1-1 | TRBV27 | CASSLTGLGNTEAFF | TGTGCCAGCAGTTTGACGGGATTAGGTAACACTGAAGCTTTCTTT
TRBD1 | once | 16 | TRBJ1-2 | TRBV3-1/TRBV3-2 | CASSPRLTGAGYGYTF | TGTGCCAGCAGCCCCCGACTGACAGGGGCAGGATATGGCTACACCTTC
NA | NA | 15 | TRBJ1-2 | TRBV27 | CASSLKGHLIYGYTF | TGTGCCAGCAGTTTAAAGGGACACTTGATCTATGGCTACACCTTC
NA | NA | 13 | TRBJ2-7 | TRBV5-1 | CASSFGGAYEQYF | TGCGCCAGCAGCTTCGGCGGAGCCTACGAGCAGTACTTC
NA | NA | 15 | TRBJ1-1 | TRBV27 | CASSFGSLRTTEAFF | TGTGCCAGCAGTTTCGGGTCTCTGAGGACCACTGAAGCTTTCTTT
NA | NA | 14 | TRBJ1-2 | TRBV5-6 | CARPPIRGGDGYTF | TGTGCCCGCCCACCCATTCGGGGGGGCGATGGCTACACCTTC
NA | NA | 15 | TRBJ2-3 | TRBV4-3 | CASSQRSASGDTQYF | TGCGCCAGCAGCCAACGGTCGGCCTCAGGAGATACGCAGTATTTT
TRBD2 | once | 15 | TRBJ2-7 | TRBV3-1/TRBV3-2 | CASSLSGGRSYEQYF | TGTGCCAGCAGTCTCAGCGGGGGGAGGTCCTACGAGCAGTACTTC
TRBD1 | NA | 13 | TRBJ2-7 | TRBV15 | CATSKQGAYEQYF | TGTGCCACCAGCAAACAGGGGGCGTACGAGCAGTACTTC
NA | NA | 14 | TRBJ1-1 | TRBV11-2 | CASVRGQMNTEAFF | TGTGCCAGCGTTCGGGGGCAGATGAACACTGAAGCTTTCTTT
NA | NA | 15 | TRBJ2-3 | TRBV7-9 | CASSPHPQSTDTQYF | TGTGCCAGCAGCCCCCATCCTCAATCAACAGATACGCAGTATTTT
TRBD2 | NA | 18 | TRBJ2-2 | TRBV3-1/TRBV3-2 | CASSQAGTSGTHTGELFF | TGTGCCAGCAGCCAGGCCGGGACTAGCGGGACTCACACCGGGGAGCTGTTTTTT
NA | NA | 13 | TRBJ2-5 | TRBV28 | CASSGGGEETQYF | TGTGCCAGCAGCGGTGGCGGGGAGGAGACCCAGTACTTC
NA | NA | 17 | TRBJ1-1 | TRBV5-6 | CASRAFVADSVGTEAFF | TGTGCCAGCAGGGCCTTCGTGGCGGACAGTGTTGGCACTGAAGCTTTCTTT
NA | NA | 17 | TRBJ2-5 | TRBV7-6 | CASSLVIGGAAQETQYF | TGTGCCAGCAGCTTAGTCATAGGGGGAGCAGCACAAGAGACCCAGTACTTC
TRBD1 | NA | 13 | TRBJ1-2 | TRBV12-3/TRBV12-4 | CASSPGTAYGYTF | TGTGCCAGCAGTCCCGGGACAGCCTATGGCTACACCTTC
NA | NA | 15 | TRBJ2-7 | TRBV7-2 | CASSSSGKINYEQYF | TGTGCCAGCAGCTCATCCGGGAAAATTAACTACGAGCAGTACTTC
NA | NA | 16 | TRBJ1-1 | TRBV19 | CASSNYDRSSNTEAFF | TGTGCCAGTAGTAACTACGACAGGTCCTCAAACACTGAAGCTTTCTTT
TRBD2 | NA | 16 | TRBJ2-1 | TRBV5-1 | CASSPRVLAGDNEQFF | TGCGCCAGCAGCCCTAGGGTACTAGCGGGAGACAATGAGCAGTTCTTC
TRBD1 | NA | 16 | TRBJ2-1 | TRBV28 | CASSPQGQGLYNEQFF | TGTGCCAGCAGTCCCCAGGGACAGGGGCTCTACAATGAGCAGTTCTTC
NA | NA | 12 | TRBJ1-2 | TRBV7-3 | CASSLDKLGYTF | TGTGCCAGCAGCCTGGACAAGTTGGGCTACACCTTC
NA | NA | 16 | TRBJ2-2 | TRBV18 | CASSPRGGRGTGELFF | TGTGCCAGCTCGCCCCGAGGGGGACGTGGCACCGGGGAGCTGTTTTTT
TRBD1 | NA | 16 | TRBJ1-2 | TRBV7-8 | CASSPGRLLTGMADTF | TGTGCCAGCAGTCCTGGCCGCTTATTGACAGGGATGGCTGACACCTTC
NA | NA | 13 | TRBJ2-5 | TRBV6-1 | CASSESIGETQYF | TGTGCCAGCAGTGAATCGATAGGGGAGACCCAGTACTTC
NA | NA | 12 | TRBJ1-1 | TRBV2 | CASSGGDHGAFF | TGTGCCAGCAGTGGTGGGGACCACGGGGCTTTCTTT
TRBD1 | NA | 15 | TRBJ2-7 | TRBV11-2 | CASSAWGQGAYEQYF | TGTGCCAGCAGCGCATGGGGGCAGGGGGCGTACGAGCAGTACTTC
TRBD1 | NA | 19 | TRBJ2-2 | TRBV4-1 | CASSQDSRPGTARAGELFF | TGCGCCAGCAGCCAAGACTCCCGCCCGGGGACAGCCCGGGCCGGGGAGCTGTTTTTT
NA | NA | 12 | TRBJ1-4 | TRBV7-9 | CASSLRGEKLFF | TGTGCCAGCAGCCTTCGTGGGGAAAAACTGTTTTTT
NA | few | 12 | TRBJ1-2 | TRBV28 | CASSPGDLGYTF | TGTGCCAGCAGTCCCGGGGACCTTGGCTACACCTTC
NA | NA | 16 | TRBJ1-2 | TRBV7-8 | CASSLVTGSINYGYTF | TGTGCCAGCAGCTTAGTCACAGGATCGATTAACTATGGCTACACCTTC
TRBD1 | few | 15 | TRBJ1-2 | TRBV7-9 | CASSFFRRQGQGYTF | TGTGCCAGCAGCTTTTTCAGGAGACAGGGTCAGGGCTACACCTTC
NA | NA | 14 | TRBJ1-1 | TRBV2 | CASLSRYLNTEAFF | TGTGCCAGCTTGAGTCGGTACCTGAACACTGAAGCTTTCTTT
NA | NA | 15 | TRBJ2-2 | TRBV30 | CAWNRELLNTGELFF | TGTGCCTGGAACAGGGAACTCTTGAACACCGGGGAGCTGTTTTTT
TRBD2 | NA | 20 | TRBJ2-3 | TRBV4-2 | CASSQGSGLAGGPPTDTQYF | TGTGCCAGCAGCCAAGGGTCGGGACTAGCGGGGGGGCCGCCCACAGATACGCAGTATTTT
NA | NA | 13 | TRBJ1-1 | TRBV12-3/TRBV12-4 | CASSLKGNTEAFF | TGTGCCAGCAGTTTAAAGGGTAACACTGAAGCTTTCTTT
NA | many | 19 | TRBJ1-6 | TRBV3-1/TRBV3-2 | CASSQDLVQSSSYNSPLHF | TGTGCCAGCAGCCAAGATCTGGTACAGTCGAGCTCCTATAATTCACCCCTCCACTTT
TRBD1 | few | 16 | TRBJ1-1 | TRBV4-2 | CASSQETGQENTEAFF | TGTGCCAGCAGCCAGGAGACCGGACAGGAGAACACTGAAGCTTTCTTT
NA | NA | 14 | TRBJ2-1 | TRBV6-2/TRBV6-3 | CASSYLARYNEQFF | TGTGCCAGCAGTTACCTAGCGAGGTACAATGAGCAGTTCTTC
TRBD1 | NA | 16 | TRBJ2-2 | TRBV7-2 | CASSLQGVKNTGELFF | TGTGCCAGCAGCTTACAGGGGGTGAAGAACACCGGGGAGCTGTTTTTT
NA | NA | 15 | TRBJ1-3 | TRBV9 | CASSGDEGLGNTIYF | TGTGCCAGCAGCGGAGACGAGGGGCTTGGAAACACCATATATTTT
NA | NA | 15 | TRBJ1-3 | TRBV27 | CASSLKPSSGNTIYF | TGTGCCAGCAGTTTAAAGCCAAGCTCTGGAAACACCATATATTTT
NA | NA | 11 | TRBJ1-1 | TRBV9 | CASRGGDEAFF | TGTGCCAGCAGGGGAGGGGATGAAGCTTTCTTT
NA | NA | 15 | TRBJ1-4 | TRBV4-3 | CASSQDLGRNEKLFF | TGCGCCAGCAGCCAAGATCTAGGGAGGAATGAAAAACTGTTTTTT
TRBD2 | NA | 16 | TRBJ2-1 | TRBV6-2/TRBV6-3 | CASSLVTGGGYNEQFF | TGTGCCAGCAGTCTGGTAACGGGAGGCGGTTACAATGAGCAGTTCTTC
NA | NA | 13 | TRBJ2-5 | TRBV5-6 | CASSLLVGETQYF | TGTGCCAGCAGCTTGTTAGTAGGAGAGACCCAGTACTTC
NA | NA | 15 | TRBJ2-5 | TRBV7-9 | CASSLVWQTQETQYF | TGTGCCAGCAGCTTAGTGTGGCAGACCCAAGAGACCCAGTACTTC
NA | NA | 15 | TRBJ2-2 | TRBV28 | CASSSSQGNTGELFF | TGTGCCAGCAGCTCGTCCCAGGGAAACACCGGGGAGCTGTTTTTT
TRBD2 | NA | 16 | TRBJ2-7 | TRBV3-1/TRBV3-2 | CASSQDPVAGVNEQYF | TGTGCCAGCAGCCAAGATCCGGTAGCGGGAGTAAACGAGCAGTACTTC